Listed below are T cell receptor beta chains from one sample, sequenced in a study of Ad26.COV2.S vaccination and SARS-CoV-2 variants. TCRdb's copy holds only in-frame clones and misses some; the assay was immunoSEQ multiplex PCR. The profile shows some 340,000 clones, over 80% of them singletons. The sample here was peripheral blood, taken in a trial of Ad26.COV2.S vaccine versus placebo. These receptors were collected from a person aged 18-65 years who received the Ad26.COV2.S COVID-19 vaccine or a placebo. Each CDR3 is given with its conserved first and last residue. Rows give clone size only sometimes, using once, few, many, or a class for an expanded clone.

size,length,V,CDR3
NA,14,TRBV2,CASSRQVNTGELFF
NA,15,TRBV7-9,CASSPLGVGTGELFF
NA,12,TRBV6-1,CASSEANQPQHF
NA,13,TRBV7-9,CASSRQGSTEAFF
NA,14,TRBV21-1,CASSKGGTVEGYTF
few,17,TRBV6-1,CASSETSWGVLYGEQFF
NA,17,TRBV7-2,CASSLGTSGVETDTQYF
NA,13,TRBV7-3,CASSLTRTGEAFF
NA,16,TRBV5-1,CASSFVGTGFSDTQYF
NA,14,TRBV2,CASSYLALGNGYTF
few,14,TRBV5-4,CASSYQGIAYEQYF
NA,15,TRBV7-2,CASSLETISGNTIYF
NA,12,TRBV12-3/TRBV12-4,CASSLDRTSYTF
NA,15,TRBV5-1,CASSKASGRSYEQYF
NA,15,TRBV27,CASRMDRATYNEQFF
NA,15,TRBV5-5,CASSHFVVGTDTQYF
NA,14,TRBV5-4,CASSLARQGGEAFF
NA,11,TRBV11-3,CASSIEREAFF
once,12,TRBV28,CASSTSSYEQYF
once,15,TRBV10-1,CASSEYGGTTDTQYF
NA,17,TRBV7-3,CASSLTPPTEGVTEAFF
once,16,TRBV5-6,CASSLGTGLAKNIQYF
NA,18,TRBV4-2,CASSQDLGLGKLNTEAFF
NA,14,TRBV3-1/TRBV3-2,CASSTGTGNTEAFF
NA,18,TRBV6-2/TRBV6-3,CASSYFKTSGAAGDEQFF
NA,11,TRBV20-1,CSALSGPEQYF
NA,14,TRBV6-2/TRBV6-3,CASTPGADQETQYF
NA,18,TRBV15,CATSRDLAGSSLNYGYTF
few,13,TRBV2,CASSRDTTGELFF
NA,15,TRBV18,CASSLPTGGRETQYF
NA,15,TRBV5-4,CASSLALQGAETQYF
NA,15,TRBV10-3,CATRPDRGNNYGYTF
NA,13,TRBV12-3/TRBV12-4,CASRIGGAGELFF
NA,14,TRBV11-2,CASSSSDRNTEAFF
NA,13,TRBV28,CASSLETTGEAFF
NA,13,TRBV7-8,CASSLSGPTEAFF
once,16,TRBV24-1,CATSDSRAGGYNEQFF
NA,16,TRBV7-9,CASSLYMDRKNTEAFF
NA,15,TRBV7-9,CASSDQGQGGTEAFF
NA,13,TRBV18,CATRGQGNSPLHF
NA,15,TRBV27,CASSLGPGLNTEAFF
NA,17,TRBV11-3,CASSLGSGGSSTDTQYF
NA,13,TRBV2,CASSTGVRYGYTF
NA,13,TRBV10-1,CASSEGFAYEQYF
NA,12,TRBV5-6,CASSGINQPQHF
NA,14,TRBV5-1,CASSLGTAGGTQYF
once,18,TRBV9,CASSVSVGLAGSTDTQYF
NA,14,TRBV11-3,CASSLAPYNSPLHF
NA,15,TRBV5-1,CASSLQTGGWDGYTF
NA,14,TRBV28,CASSLAGGPYEQFF
once,16,TRBV7-9,CASLGEAGEAKNIQYF